A single sample gave rise to the 27 T cell receptor beta chains below, sequenced in a study of T-cell reconstitution after alpha-beta-depleted transplantation in children. Preparing the TCRbeta library involved the use of unique molecular identifiers. MiXCR was run by TCRdb on the PCR reads, yielding one entry per CDR3 protein. The table shows about 210,000 distinct CDR3 sequences, with over 15% occurring only once. The sequencing here drew on PBMCs, mostly from graft donor cells, taken 360 days after TCRalphabeta/CD19-depleted stem cell transplant. These receptors were taken from a male patient between 2 and 10 years old who had a stem cell transplant for acute lymphoblastic leukemia, so the T cells may come from the graft donor.

In its sample, this clonotype was seen a few times. The genes are TRBV7-2 and TRBJ1-1, with D possibly matching TRBD1 (5 bases). Germline loops: CDR1 SGHTA, CDR2 FQGNSA. V lost 1 base and J lost 4, with 13 bases in between. The CDR3 spans 15 residues. CDR3 protein: CASSLGRGLGTEAFF. The DNA of the CDR3 is TGTGCCAGCAGCTTAGGGAGGGGTTTAGGCACTGAAGCTTTCTTT.

This clonotype was picked up a small number of times. This sequence joins TRBV10-3 and TRBJ2-3, with TRBD1 identical over 9 bases. The CDR3 has 16 amino acids. The germline CDR1 and CDR2 sequences are ENHRY and SYGVKD. V trimming: 3 bases; J trimming: 3 bases; junction bases outside the gene matches: 7. The CDR3 DNA is TGTGCCATCAGTGAACAGGGGGCAGCGAGTACAGATACGCAGTATTTT. Amino acids: CAISEQGAASTDTQYF.

This clonotype has only a few counts. CDR3 region: CASSLGGPNSGQPQHF. The DNA for the CDR3 is TGTGCCAGCAGTTTAGGAGGGCCGAATAGTGGACAGCCCCAGCATTTT. The gene calls are TRBV27 and TRBJ1-5; D is ambiguous. CDR3 length equals 16 residues. V shed 2 bases and J shed 7 bases, with 18 bases lying between them. CDR1 is MNHEY, CDR2 SMNVEV, per germline (reference sequence).

This chain uses TRBV6-2 or TRBV6-3 with TRBJ1-6, with D possibly being TRBD1 (5 bases). The CDR3 consists of 17 residues. Germline values: CDR1 MNHEY, CDR2 SVGEGT. V was clipped by 6 bases and J by 8 bases, with 23 bases between them. The DNA of the CDR3 is TGTGCCAGCAGGGATTTCGGACATTTTGAGGCCTATTCACCCCTCCACTTT. Residues: CASRDFGHFEAYSPLHF.

Only a few counts were recorded for this clonotype. This chain links TRBV27 with TRBJ1-1; unclear D gene. This CDR3 spans 12 amino acids. Germline V gene data show CDR1 as MNHEY and CDR2 as SMNVEV (reference sequence). V was shortened by 10 bases and J by 5 bases, with 14 bases between the two germline ends. CDR3 coding DNA: TGTGCCACTTTCGCCGGGGAAACTGAAGCTTTCTTT. Translation gives CATFAGETEAFF.

This clonotype appeared a few times. The chain recombines TRBV4-2 with TRBJ2-1, with D hard to call. Trimming removed 0 bases at V and 2 bases at J, with 8 bases between. The CDR3 totals 15 residues. CDR1 LGHNA and CDR2 YNFKEQ come from the germline V gene. The CDR3 DNA follows: TGTGCCAGCAGCCAAGAAATTGCAGCCTACAATGAGCAGTTCTTC. Residues: CASSQEIAAYNEQFF.

This clonotype has more than one count but fewer than ten. This chain links TRBV7-9 with TRBJ2-1; D is unresolved. The V and J ends lost 1 base and 7 bases respectively, with 5 bases between them. CDR1 is SEHNR and CDR2 is FQNEAQ in the germline V gene (reference sequence). This CDR3 comprises 12 residues. CDR3 residues: CASSLVRNEQFF. CDR3 sequence (DNA): TGTGCCAGCAGCTTAGTGCGGAATGAGCAGTTCTTC.

The gene calls are TRBV15 and TRBJ2-3; possible D gene TRBD2, 7 bases. The V end lost 1 base, the J end lost 3 bases, and 17 bases lay between the germline ends. The CDR3 is made up of 17 amino acids. CDR1 LNHNV and CDR2 YYDKDF come from the germline V gene (reference sequence). The CDR3 coding sequence is TGTGCCACCAGCAGAGGTTTGGCGGGGGCCGAGACAGATACGCAGTATTTT. Encoded protein: CATSRGLAGAETDTQYF. Based on the CDR3 plus reference TRBV15 and TRBJ2-3, the full variable domain is DAMVIQNPRYQVTQFGKPVTLSCSQTLNHNVMYWYQQKSSQAPKLLFHYYDKDFNNEADTPDNFQSRRPNTSFCFLDIRSPGLGDTAMYLCATSRGLAGAETDTQYFGPGTRLTVL.

This clonotype was detected only a few times. This chain links TRBV5-1 with TRBJ2-7; 7 bases are a match to TRBD2. The CDR3 has 14 amino acids. CDR1 and CDR2 (germline): SGHRS, YFSETQ. The ends lost 6 bases at V and 2 bases at J; junction bases unmatched: 8. The CDR3 loop is CASKVGGETYEQYF. The CDR3 nucleotides read TGCGCCAGCAAGGTGGGGGGGGAAACCTACGAGCAGTACTTC.

V gene TRBV5-5 combines with J gene TRBJ1-5, with 7 bases that match TRBD1. CDR3 length: 18 amino acids. Unmatched junction bases numbered 10, after V lost 1 base and J lost 0 bases. Per germline, CDR1 SGHKS and CDR2 YYEKEE (reference sequence). The CDR3 DNA sequence: TGTGCCAGCAGCTTGCGGGACAGTAACGATTATAGCAATCAGCCCCAGCATTTT. Encoded protein: CASSLRDSNDYSNQPQHF.

The V call is TRBV5-1, the J call TRBJ2-3; a weak D match, TRBD1 (5 bases). The germline V gene has CDR1 SGHRS and CDR2 YFSETQ. Between the trimmed V and J ends, which lost 0 bases and 2 bases, there was a span of 13 bases. This CDR3 is 16 amino acids long. The CDR3 loop reads CASSLGVQGNTDTQYF. DNA of the CDR3: TGCGCCAGCAGCTTGGGGGTGCAGGGAAACACAGATACGCAGTATTTT.

The chain has TRBV11-3 and TRBJ2-1; maybe TRBD1 (7 bases). V was cut by 4 bases and J by 9 bases, with 19 bases left in between. Per germline, CDR1 SGHNT and CDR2 YENEEA. The CDR3 has 15 amino acids. CDR3 DNA sequence: TGTGCCAGCAGCTCACGACAGGGAGGTAAGGGTGAGCAGTTCTTC. Translated: CASSSRQGGKGEQFF.

In its sample, this clonotype was seen many times. The chain has TRBV6-5 and TRBJ2-2; D unclear. This CDR3 comprises 13 residues. V gave up 0 bases and J gave up 7 bases, with 6 bases separating them. Germline CDR1 and CDR2: MNHEY and SVGAGI. In DNA form, the CDR3 reads TGTGCCAGCAGTTACTCGGAAAGCGGGGAGCTGTTTTTT. It encodes CASSYSESGELFF.

The V call is TRBV6-5, the J call TRBJ2-5, with D perhaps TRBD1 (6 bases). The CDR3 spans 14 residues. Germline CDR1 is MNHEY and CDR2 is SVGAGI. Deletions cut 6 bases from V and 4 bases from J, with 15 bases between. The CDR3 DNA reads TGTGCCAGCAGATACAGGGTGGGGGCAGAGACCCAGTACTTC. This gives the protein CASRYRVGAETQYF.

The rearrangement uses TRBV4-3 and TRBJ2-2; D is unclear. From germline, CDR1 is LGHNA and CDR2 YSLEER. The CDR3 consists of 15 residues. The ends were cut back, 5 bases at V and 0 bases at J, with 10 bases in the middle. The DNA of the CDR3 is TGCGCCAGCAGCATCGTTCTAGCGAACACCGGGGAGCTGTTTTTT. Amino acid sequence: CASSIVLANTGELFF.

The rearrangement links TRBV10-3 to TRBJ1-3, with a weak D call TRBD1 (5 bases). The CDR3 loop spans 15 amino acids. Trimming shortened V by 2 bases and J by 6 bases, and 14 bases separated the two germline ends. CDR1 and CDR2 from the germline V gene are ENHRY and SYGVKD. CDR3 in amino acids: CAISEGSLGVNTIYF. The DNA of the CDR3 is TGTGCCATCAGTGAGGGATCGCTGGGGGTAAACACCATATATTTT.

The CDR3 coding sequence is TGTGCCAGCAGTTTATGGGGCAGCGAAGGGCTTCAATCTGGCTACACCTTC. It translates to CASSLWGSEGLQSGYTF. The rearrangement uses TRBV27 and TRBJ1-2; TRBD1 might be the D (5 bases). V lost 1 base and J 7 bases, leaving 22 bases between the germline ends. The CDR3 is 17 amino acids. The V gene's germline CDR1 is MNHEY and CDR2 SMNVEV (reference sequence).

This clonotype was picked up many times. The CDR3 region has the DNA TGTGCCACCAGTGACCCCAATGAGCAGTTCTTC. This sequence encodes CATSDPNEQFF. The chain links TRBV24-1 to TRBJ2-1, with D unresolved. Germline loops: CDR1 KGHDR, CDR2 SFDVKD. CDR3 length: 11 amino acids. V lost 4 bases, J lost 6 bases, and 3 bases lay in between.

This clonotype was detected a few times. This chain links TRBV5-1 with TRBJ1-6, with unresolved D. CDR1 is SGHRS, CDR2 YFSETQ, per germline. The CDR3 covers 17 residues. Trimming removed 5 bases from V and 7 bases from J, with 22 bases in between. The CDR3 region is CASRDGWDPPFNSPLHF. The CDR3 bases are TGCGCCAGCAGAGACGGATGGGATCCCCCTTTCAATTCACCCCTCCACTTT. Full variable domain (missing parts from reference TRBV5-1 and TRBJ1-6): KAGVTQTPRYLIKTRGQQVTLSCSPISGHRSVSWYQQTPGQGLQFLFEYFSETQRNKGNFPGRFSGRQFSNSRSEMNVSTLELGDSALYLCASRDGWDPPFNSPLHFGNGTRLTVT.

The chain has TRBV6-5 and TRBJ2-5; D ambiguous. The CDR3 loop spans 19 amino acids. Germline V lookup: CDR1 MNHEY, CDR2 SVGAGI. Trimming pared 0 bases from V and 2 bases from J, leaving 22 bases between. DNA for the CDR3: TGTGCCAGCAGTTACTCCGACGAAGGTCGCCAAAGGAGTCAAGAGACCCAGTACTTC. The encoded protein is CASSYSDEGRQRSQETQYF.

This clonotype was observed a handful of times. The chain carries TRBV13 and TRBJ2-7; TRBD2 might be the D (5 bases). V was clipped by 5 bases and J by 2 bases, with 10 bases between them. The CDR3 length is 13 residues. Germline V CDR1 and CDR2: PRHDT, FYEKMQ (reference sequence). CDR3 in amino acids: CASSQRTAYEQYF. CDR3 coding DNA: TGTGCCAGCAGCCAGCGGACGGCCTACGAGCAGTACTTC.

This clonotype was picked up one time. The chain employs TRBV3-1 and TRBJ2-1, with 10 positions matching TRBD2. Germline loops: CDR1 LGHDT, CDR2 YNNKEL (reference sequence). The J segment lost 9 bases and the V segment lost 0 bases, leaving 17 bases of the junction unmatched. There are 19 residues in the CDR3. The CDR3: CASSQDGSQRGGLPGEQFF. DNA of the CDR3: TGTGCCAGCAGCCAAGATGGTTCGCAGCGGGGGGGCCTTCCGGGTGAGCAGTTCTTC.

This clonotype has a count of ten or more. The chain joins TRBV14 to TRBJ2-7, with D perhaps matching TRBD1 (5 bases). The CDR3 covers 13 residues. V lost 3 bases, J lost 2 bases, and 8 bases lay in between. Germline loops: CDR1 SGHDN, CDR2 FVKESK. The CDR3 reads CASSHLDTYEQYF. CDR3 nucleotide sequence: TGTGCCAGCAGCCATTTGGACACCTACGAGCAGTACTTC.

This chain joins TRBV11-2 and TRBJ1-1, with a tentative D call TRBD1 (6 bases). The CDR3 length is 16 residues. The ends were cut back, 1 base at V and 1 base at J, with 13 bases in the middle. CDR1 and CDR2 (germline): SGHAT, FQNNGV. Here the CDR3 reads CASSLGSGAGNTEAFF. DNA of the CDR3: TGTGCCAGCAGCTTAGGGTCAGGGGCTGGGAACACTGAAGCTTTCTTT.

This chain uses TRBV5-5 with TRBJ2-2; TRBD2 aligns across 9 bases. The V gene end was trimmed by 5 bases and the J gene end by 5 bases; junction bases not matched to a gene: 7. The germline V gene encodes CDR1 SGHKS and CDR2 YYEKEE (reference sequence). This CDR3 is built from 15 residues. The CDR3 region is CASRLPGLATGELFF. Here the CDR3 DNA reads TGTGCCAGCAGATTGCCGGGACTAGCAACCGGGGAGCTGTTTTTT.

The chain joins TRBV7-9 to TRBJ2-1; D possibly corresponds to TRBD2 (6 bases). CDR1 SEHNR and CDR2 FQNEAQ come from the germline V gene (reference sequence). Trimming took 5 bases from V and 4 from J, leaving 12 bases between them. The CDR3 is 14 amino acids. Written as DNA, the CDR3 is TGTGCCAGCAGCGTCAATAGCGGTTACAATGAGCAGTTCTTC. It is translated as CASSVNSGYNEQFF. The whole variable domain, filled in from reference TRBV7-9 and TRBJ2-1, reads DTGVSQNPRHKITKRGQNVTFRCDPISEHNRLYWYRQTLGQGPEFLTYFQNEAQLEKSRLLSDRFSAERPKGSFSTLEIQRTEQGDSAMYLCASSVNSGYNEQFFGPGTRLTVL.

This clonotype showed up just a few times. The V call is TRBV5-1, the J call TRBJ1-1; D uncertain. CDR1 and CDR2 (germline): SGHRS, YFSETQ. Trimming stripped 4 bases from V and 1 base from J, with 14 bases between. The CDR3 is made up of 15 amino acids. CDR3 in amino acids: CASSPFVVGNTEAFF. CDR3 nucleotide sequence: TGCGCCAGCAGCCCATTTGTAGTCGGGAACACTGAAGCTTTCTTT.